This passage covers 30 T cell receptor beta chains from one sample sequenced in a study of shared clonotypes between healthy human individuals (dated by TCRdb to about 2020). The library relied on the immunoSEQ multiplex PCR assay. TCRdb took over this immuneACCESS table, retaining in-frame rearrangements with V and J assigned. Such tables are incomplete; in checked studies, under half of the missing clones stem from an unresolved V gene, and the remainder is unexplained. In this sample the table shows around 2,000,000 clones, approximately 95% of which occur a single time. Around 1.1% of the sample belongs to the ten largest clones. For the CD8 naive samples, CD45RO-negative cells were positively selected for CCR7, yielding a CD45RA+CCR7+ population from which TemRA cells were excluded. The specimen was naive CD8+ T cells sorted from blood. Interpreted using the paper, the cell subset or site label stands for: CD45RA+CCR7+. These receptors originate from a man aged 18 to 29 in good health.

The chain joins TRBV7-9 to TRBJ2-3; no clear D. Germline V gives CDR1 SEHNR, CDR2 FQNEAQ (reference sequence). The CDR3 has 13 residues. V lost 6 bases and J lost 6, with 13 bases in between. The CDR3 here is CASSSEPTDTQYF. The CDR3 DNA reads TGTGCCAGCAGTTCCGAACCGACGGATACGCAGTATTTT.

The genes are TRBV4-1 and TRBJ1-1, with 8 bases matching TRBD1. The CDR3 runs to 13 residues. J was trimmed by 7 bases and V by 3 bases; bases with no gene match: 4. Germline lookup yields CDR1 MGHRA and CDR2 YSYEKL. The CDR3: CASSQKQGGEAFF. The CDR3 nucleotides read TGCGCCAGCAGCCAGAAACAGGGGGGTGAAGCTTTCTTT.

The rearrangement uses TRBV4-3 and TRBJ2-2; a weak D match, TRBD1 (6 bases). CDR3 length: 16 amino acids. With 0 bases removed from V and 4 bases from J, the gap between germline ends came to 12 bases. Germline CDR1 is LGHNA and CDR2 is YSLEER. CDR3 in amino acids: CASSQDSAGATGELFF. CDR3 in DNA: TGCGCCAGCAGCCAAGATTCGGCAGGGGCCACCGGGGAGCTGTTTTTT.

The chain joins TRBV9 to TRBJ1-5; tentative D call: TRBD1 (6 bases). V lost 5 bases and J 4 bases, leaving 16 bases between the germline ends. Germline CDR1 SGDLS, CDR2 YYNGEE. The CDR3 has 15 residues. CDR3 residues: CASSGGADKNQPQHF. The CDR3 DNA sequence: TGTGCCAGCAGTGGGGGCGCAGACAAGAATCAGCCCCAGCATTTT.

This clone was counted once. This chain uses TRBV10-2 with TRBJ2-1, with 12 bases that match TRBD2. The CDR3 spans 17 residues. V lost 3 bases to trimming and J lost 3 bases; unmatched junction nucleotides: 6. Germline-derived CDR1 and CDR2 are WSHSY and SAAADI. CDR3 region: CASSDELAGGHYNEQFF. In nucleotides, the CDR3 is TGCGCCAGCAGTGACGAGCTAGCGGGAGGGCACTACAATGAGCAGTTCTTC.

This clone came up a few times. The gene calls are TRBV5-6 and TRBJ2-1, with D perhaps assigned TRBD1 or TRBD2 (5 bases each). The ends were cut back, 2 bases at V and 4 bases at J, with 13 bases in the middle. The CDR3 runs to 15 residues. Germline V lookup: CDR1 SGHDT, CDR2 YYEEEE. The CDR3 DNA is TGTGCCAGCAGCTTCCGGGGCGTTAAGTACAATGAGCAGTTCTTC. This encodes CASSFRGVKYNEQFF.

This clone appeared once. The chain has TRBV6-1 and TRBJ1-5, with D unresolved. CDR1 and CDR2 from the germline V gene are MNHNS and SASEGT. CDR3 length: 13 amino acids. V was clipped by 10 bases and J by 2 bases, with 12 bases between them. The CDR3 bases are TGTGCCATACTCGAGGATGGCAATCAGCCCCAGCATTTT. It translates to CAILEDGNQPQHF.

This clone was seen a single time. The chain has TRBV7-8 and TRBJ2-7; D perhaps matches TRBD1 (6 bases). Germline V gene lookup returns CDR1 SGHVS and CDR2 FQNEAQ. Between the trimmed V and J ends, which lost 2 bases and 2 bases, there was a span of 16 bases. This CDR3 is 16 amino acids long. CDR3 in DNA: TGTGCCAGCAGCTTAAACCCAGGGGATCTTCCCTACGAGCAGTACTTC. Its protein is CASSLNPGDLPYEQYF.

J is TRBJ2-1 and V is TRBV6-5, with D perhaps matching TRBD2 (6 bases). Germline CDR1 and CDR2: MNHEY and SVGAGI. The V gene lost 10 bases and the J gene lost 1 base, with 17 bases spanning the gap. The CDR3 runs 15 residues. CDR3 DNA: TGTGCCACCGAAGGTTACGCGGGATCCTACAATGAGCAGTTCTTC. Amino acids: CATEGYAGSYNEQFF.

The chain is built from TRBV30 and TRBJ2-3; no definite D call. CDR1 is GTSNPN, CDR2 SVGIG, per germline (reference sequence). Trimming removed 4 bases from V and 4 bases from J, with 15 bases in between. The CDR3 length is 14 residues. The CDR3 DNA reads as TGTGCCTGGACTTCGGGTCTAGAGCCAGATACGCAGTATTTT. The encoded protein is CAWTSGLEPDTQYF.

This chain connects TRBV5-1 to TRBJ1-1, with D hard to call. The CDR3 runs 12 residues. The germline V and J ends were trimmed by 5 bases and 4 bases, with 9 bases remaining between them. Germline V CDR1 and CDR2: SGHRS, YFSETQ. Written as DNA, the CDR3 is TGCGCCAGCAGGCAGGATGGCACTGAAGCTTTCTTT. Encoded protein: CASRQDGTEAFF. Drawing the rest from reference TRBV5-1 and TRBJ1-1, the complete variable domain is KAGVTQTPRYLIKTRGQQVTLSCSPISGHRSVSWYQQTPGQGLQFLFEYFSETQRNKGNFPGRFSGRQFSNSRSEMNVSTLELGDSALYLCASRQDGTEAFFGQGTRLTVV.

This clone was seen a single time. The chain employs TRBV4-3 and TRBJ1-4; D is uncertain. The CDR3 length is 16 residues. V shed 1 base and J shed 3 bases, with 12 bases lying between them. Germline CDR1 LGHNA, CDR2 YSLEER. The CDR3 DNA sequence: TGCGCCAGCAGCCAAGTCTTCGGATCGGCTAATGAAAAACTGTTTTTT. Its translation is CASSQVFGSANEKLFF.

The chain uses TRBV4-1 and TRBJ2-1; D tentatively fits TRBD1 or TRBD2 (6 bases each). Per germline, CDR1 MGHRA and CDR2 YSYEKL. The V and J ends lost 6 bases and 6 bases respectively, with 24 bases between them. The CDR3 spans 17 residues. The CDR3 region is CASSLEGVSGGPNEQFF. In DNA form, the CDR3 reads TGCGCCAGCAGTCTCGAGGGGGTTAGCGGAGGGCCCAATGAGCAGTTCTTC.

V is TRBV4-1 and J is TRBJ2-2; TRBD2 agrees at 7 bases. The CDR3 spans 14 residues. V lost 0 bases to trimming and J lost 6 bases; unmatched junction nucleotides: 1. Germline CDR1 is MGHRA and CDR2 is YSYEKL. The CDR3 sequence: CASSQDGGAGELFF. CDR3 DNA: TGCGCCAGCAGCCAAGATGGGGGGGCCGGGGAGCTGTTTTTT.

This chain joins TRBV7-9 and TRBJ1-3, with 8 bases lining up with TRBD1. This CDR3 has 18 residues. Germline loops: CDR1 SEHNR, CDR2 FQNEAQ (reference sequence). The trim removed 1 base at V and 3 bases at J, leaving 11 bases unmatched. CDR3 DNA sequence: TGTGCCAGCAGCTTAGAAGGGCCAGGGGGCGCGGATGGAAACACCATATATTTT. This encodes CASSLEGPGGADGNTIYF.

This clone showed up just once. As DNA, the CDR3 is TGTGCCAGCAGCTTAGGATGGGGGGACGAGCAGTACTTC. Residues: CASSLGWGDEQYF. The chain employs TRBV7-6 and TRBJ2-7, with D possibly TRBD2 on 6 matching bases. Germline V gene sequence: CDR1 SGHVS, CDR2 FNYEAQ. The CDR3 loop spans 13 amino acids. Trimming removed 1 base at V and 5 bases at J, with 9 bases between.

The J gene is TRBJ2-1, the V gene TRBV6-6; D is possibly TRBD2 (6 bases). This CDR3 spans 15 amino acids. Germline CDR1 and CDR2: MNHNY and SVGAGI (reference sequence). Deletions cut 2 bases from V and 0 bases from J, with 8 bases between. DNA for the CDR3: TGTGCCAGCAGTTACCTAGCGAGCTCCTACAATGAGCAGTTCTTC. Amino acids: CASSYLASSYNEQFF.

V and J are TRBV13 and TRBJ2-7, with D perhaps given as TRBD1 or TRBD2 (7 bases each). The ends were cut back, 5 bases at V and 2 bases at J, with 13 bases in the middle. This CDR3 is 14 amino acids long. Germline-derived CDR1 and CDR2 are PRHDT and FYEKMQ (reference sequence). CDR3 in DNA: TGTGCCAGCAGCGCAGGGGGGACTACCTACGAGCAGTACTTC. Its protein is CASSAGGTTYEQYF.

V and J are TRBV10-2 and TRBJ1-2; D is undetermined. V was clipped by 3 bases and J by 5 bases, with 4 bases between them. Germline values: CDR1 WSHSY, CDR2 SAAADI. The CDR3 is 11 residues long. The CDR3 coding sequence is TGCGCCAGCAGTGAAGGGTATGGCTACACCTTC. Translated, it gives CASSEGYGYTF.

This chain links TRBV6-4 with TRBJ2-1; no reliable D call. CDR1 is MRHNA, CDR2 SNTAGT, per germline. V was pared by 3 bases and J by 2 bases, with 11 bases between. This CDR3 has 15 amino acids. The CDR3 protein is CASSEVIATYNEQFF. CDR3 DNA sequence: TGTGCCAGCAGTGAAGTGATAGCAACCTACAATGAGCAGTTCTTC.

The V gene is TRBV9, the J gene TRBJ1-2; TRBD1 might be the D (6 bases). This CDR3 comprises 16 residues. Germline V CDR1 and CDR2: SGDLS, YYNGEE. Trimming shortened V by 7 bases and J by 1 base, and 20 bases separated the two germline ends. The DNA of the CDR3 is TGTGCCAGCTCGCTGGGGGGGCCTAAACGTAACTATGGCTACACCTTC. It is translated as CASSLGGPKRNYGYTF. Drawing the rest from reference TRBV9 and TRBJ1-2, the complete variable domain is DSGVTQTPKHLITATGQRVTLRCSPRSGDLSVYWYQQSLDQGLQFLIQYYNGEERAKGNILERFSAQQFPDLHSELNLSSLELGDSALYFCASSLGGPKRNYGYTFGSGTRLTVV.

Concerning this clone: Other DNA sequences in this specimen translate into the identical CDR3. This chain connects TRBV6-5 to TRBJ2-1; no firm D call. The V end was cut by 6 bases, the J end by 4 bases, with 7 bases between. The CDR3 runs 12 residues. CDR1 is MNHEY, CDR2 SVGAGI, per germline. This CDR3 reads CASSPGYNEQFF. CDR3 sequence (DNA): TGTGCCAGCAGCCCTGGTTACAATGAGCAGTTCTTC.

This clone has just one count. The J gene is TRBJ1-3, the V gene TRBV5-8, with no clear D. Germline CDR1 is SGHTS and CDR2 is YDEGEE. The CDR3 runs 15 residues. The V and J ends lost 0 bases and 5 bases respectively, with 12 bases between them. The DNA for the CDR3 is TGTGCCAGCAGCTTGGAACAGACTCGGCGAAACACCATATATTTT. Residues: CASSLEQTRRNTIYF. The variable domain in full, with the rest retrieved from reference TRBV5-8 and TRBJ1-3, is EAGVTQSPTHLIKTRGQQATLRCSPISGHTSVYWYQQALGLGLQFLLWYDEGEERNRGNFPPRFSGRQFPNYSSELNVNALELEDSALYLCASSLEQTRRNTIYFGEGSWLTVV.

CDR3 nucleotide sequence: TGTGCCAGCCGACCCCCCGGACAGATTCTCTATGGCTACACCTTC. Its protein is CASRPPGQILYGYTF. This sequence joins TRBV9 and TRBJ1-2; tentatively, D is TRBD1 (6 bases). CDR1 and CDR2 from the germline V gene are SGDLS and YYNGEE. The CDR3 contains 15 residues. Deletions cut 7 bases from V and 4 bases from J, with 20 bases between.

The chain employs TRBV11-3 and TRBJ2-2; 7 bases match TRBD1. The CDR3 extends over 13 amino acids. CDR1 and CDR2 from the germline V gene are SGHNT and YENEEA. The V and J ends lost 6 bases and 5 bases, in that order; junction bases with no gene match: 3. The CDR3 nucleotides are TGTGCCAGCAGGGAGGACAGGACCGGGGAGCTGTTTTTT. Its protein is CASREDRTGELFF.

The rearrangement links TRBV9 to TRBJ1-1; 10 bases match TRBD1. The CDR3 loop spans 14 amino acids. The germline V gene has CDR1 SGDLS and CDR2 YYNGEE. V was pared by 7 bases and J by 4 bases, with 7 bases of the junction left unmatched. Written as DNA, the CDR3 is TGTGCCAGCCGGGACAGGGGAGCTGGCACTGAAGCTTTCTTT. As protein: CASRDRGAGTEAFF. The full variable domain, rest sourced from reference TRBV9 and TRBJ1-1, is DSGVTQTPKHLITATGQRVTLRCSPRSGDLSVYWYQQSLDQGLQFLIQYYNGEERAKGNILERFSAQQFPDLHSELNLSSLELGDSALYFCASRDRGAGTEAFFGQGTRLTVV.

As DNA, the CDR3 is TGTGCCAGCAGCGTCGTATTTAGTGGGGTCTATAGTGAGCAGTTCTTC. Residues: CASSVVFSGVYSEQFF. This rearrangement joins TRBV11-2 to TRBJ2-1, with no clear D. There are 16 residues in the CDR3. Deletions cut 5 bases from V and 9 bases from J, with 23 bases between. CDR1 SGHAT and CDR2 FQNNGV come from the germline V gene.

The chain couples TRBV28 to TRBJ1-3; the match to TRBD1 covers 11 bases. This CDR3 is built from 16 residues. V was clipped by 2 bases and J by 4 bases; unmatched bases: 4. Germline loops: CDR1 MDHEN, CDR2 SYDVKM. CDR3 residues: CASSLGQGAQGNTIYF. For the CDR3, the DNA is TGTGCCAGCAGTTTAGGACAGGGGGCGCAGGGAAACACCATATATTTT.

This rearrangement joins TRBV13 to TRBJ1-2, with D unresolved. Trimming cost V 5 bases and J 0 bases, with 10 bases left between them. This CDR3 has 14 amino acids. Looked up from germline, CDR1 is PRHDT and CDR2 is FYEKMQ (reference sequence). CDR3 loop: CASSPGAPNYGYTF. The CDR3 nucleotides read TGTGCCAGCAGCCCGGGAGCTCCTAACTATGGCTACACCTTC.

CDR3 bases: TGTGCCAGCAGCCCCAGTTTTAGGGAGACCCAGTACTTC. Protein: CASSPSFRETQYF. This chain connects TRBV21-1 to TRBJ2-5. TRBV21-1 is a known pseudogene. The CDR3 is 13 residues long.